This is a list of T cell receptor beta chains from one sample in a study of T-cell memory formation after mild COVID-19. TCRdb processed the 5' RACE reads anew with MiXCR; each CDR3 protein has one entry. Of about 350,000 distinct CDR3 sequences detected, roughly an eighth appear once; the ten largest clones hold around a fifth. Specimen: PBMCs or a T cell subset sorted from them (not recorded which). Every receptor here comes from a man younger than 30 who had mild COVID-19 (a few samples of this study predate the infection). Cell type and time point are not known. Each CDR3 is given with its conserved first and last residue. A D gene is named only where the DNA matches it firmly. Clone size, where shown, is once, few, many, or a class for clones that have expanded.

cdr3_aa cdr3_nt j_call v_call cdr3_length d_call clone_size
CASSFGGTGNIQYF TGTGCCAGCAGTTTTGGTGGGACAGGGAACATTCAGTACTTC TRBJ2-4 TRBV12-3/TRBV12-4 14 TRBD1 few
CASSVNWSSYEQYF TGTGCCAGCAGCGTGAACTGGAGCTCCTACGAGCAGTACTTC TRBJ2-7 TRBV14 14 NA NA
CASSPQGKNTEAFF TGTGCCAGCTCACCACAGGGTAAAAACACTGAAGCTTTCTTT TRBJ1-1 TRBV18 14 NA NA
CASSPGGLPETQYF TGTGCCAGCTCACCAGGTGGCCTCCCAGAGACCCAGTACTTC TRBJ2-5 TRBV18 14 NA few
CASRDGSQPQHF TGTGCCAGCAGGGATGGGAGTCAGCCCCAGCATTTT TRBJ1-5 TRBV7-9 12 NA NA
CASSLWASRNGELFF TGTGCCAGCAGCTTATGGGCTAGTCGGAACGGGGAGCTGTTTTTT TRBJ2-2 TRBV7-2 15 NA few
CATSRRGTPDVFF TGTGCCACCAGCAGACGAGGAACGCCTGACGTTTTCTTT TRBJ1-1 TRBV15 13 NA many
CSARVGGNSPLHF TGCAGTGCAAGGGTAGGAGGGAATTCACCCCTCCACTTT TRBJ1-6 TRBV20-1 13 NA NA
CASSPGEVYEQYF TGTGCCAGCAGCCCAGGCGAAGTCTACGAGCAGTACTTC TRBJ2-7 TRBV12-3/TRBV12-4 13 NA few
CASSATTWGTEAFF TGTGCCAGCAGCGCTACTACTTGGGGGACTGAAGCTTTCTTT TRBJ1-1 TRBV7-3 14 NA few
CASSVGTSGYEQYF TGCGCCAGCAGCGTCGGGACTAGCGGCTACGAGCAGTACTTC TRBJ2-7 TRBV5-1 14 TRBD2 many
CASSFGRGKLFF TGTGCCAGCAGTTTCGGCAGGGGAAAACTGTTTTTT TRBJ1-4 TRBV12-3/TRBV12-4 12 NA few
CASRETGSDTQYF TGTGCCAGCAGAGAGACAGGTTCAGATACGCAGTATTTT TRBJ2-3 TRBV6-5 13 NA few
CASSSVGANVLTF TGTGCCAGCAGCTCGGTGGGGGCCAACGTCCTGACTTTC TRBJ2-6 TRBV7-2 13 NA many
CASTLGDSGNTEAFF TGTGCCAGCACCCTGGGCGACAGTGGGAACACTGAAGCTTTCTTT TRBJ1-1 TRBV2 15 NA NA
CASSLAFSRGGHGYTF TGTGCCAGCAGCTTAGCTTTCTCCAGGGGCGGCCATGGCTACACCTTC TRBJ1-2 TRBV7-6 16 NA NA
CSAALGIGDTQYF TGCAGCGCCGCCCTGGGAATCGGAGATACGCAGTATTTT TRBJ2-3 TRBV29-1 13 NA NA
CASSHDRVSYEQYF TGTGCCAGCAGTCACGACAGGGTCAGTTACGAGCAGTACTTC TRBJ2-7 TRBV6-2/TRBV6-3 14 TRBD1 NA
CASRSGEAFF TGTGCCAGCAGATCAGGGGAAGCTTTCTTT TRBJ1-1 TRBV2 10 NA NA
CASSLQGEETQYF TGTGCCAGCAGCTTACAGGGAGAAGAGACCCAGTACTTC TRBJ2-5 TRBV12-3/TRBV12-4 13 NA many
CASSFRGGIGTEAFF TGTGCCAGCAGTTTTAGGGGGGGGATCGGAACTGAAGCTTTCTTT TRBJ1-1 TRBV12-3/TRBV12-4 15 NA NA
CASRTGQRGTDTQYF TGTGCCAGCAGGACGGGACAGAGAGGCACAGATACGCAGTATTTT TRBJ2-3 TRBV7-9 15 TRBD1 many
CASSYSRGTGPGNTIYF TGTGCCAGCAGTTACTCCCGCGGGACAGGGCCTGGAAACACCATATATTTT TRBJ1-3 TRBV6-2/TRBV6-3 17 TRBD1 few
CASSLQTSEAFF TGTGCCAGCAGCCTGCAGACGAGTGAAGCTTTCTTT TRBJ1-1 TRBV4-2 12 NA NA
CSAWAGHQETQYF TGCAGTGCTTGGGCAGGGCATCAAGAGACCCAGTACTTC TRBJ2-5 TRBV20-1 13 NA NA
CSVTQGMNTEAFF TGCAGCGTTACCCAGGGGATGAACACTGAAGCTTTCTTT TRBJ1-1 TRBV29-1 13 NA NA
CSARGGNGGYEPQHF TGCAGTGCTAGAGGGGGGAACGGAGGATATGAACCCCAGCATTTT TRBJ1-5 TRBV20-1 15 NA NA
CASSSWTSGINEQFF TGTGCCAGCAGCTCCTGGACTAGCGGGATTAATGAGCAGTTCTTC TRBJ2-1 TRBV11-1 15 TRBD2 few
CASSKGRPDDQPQHF TGTGCCAGCAGCAAAGGAAGGCCCGACGATCAGCCCCAGCATTTT TRBJ1-5 TRBV21-1 15 NA NA
CAWSGETNYGYTF TGTGCCTGGAGTGGAGAAACTAACTATGGCTACACCTTC TRBJ1-2 TRBV30 13 NA NA
CASSARTGVDTGELFF TGTGCCAGCAGCGCCCGGACAGGGGTCGACACCGGGGAGCTGTTTTTT TRBJ2-2 TRBV7-9 16 TRBD1 few
CASSSKPLILAGGNNEQFF TGTGCCAGCAGCTCCAAGCCCCTCATACTAGCGGGGGGGAACAATGAGCAGTTCTTC TRBJ2-1 TRBV5-5 19 TRBD2 NA
CATSRYRDRSQPQHF TGTGCCACCAGCAGATACCGGGACAGATCCCAGCCCCAGCATTTT TRBJ1-5 TRBV15 15 TRBD1 NA
CASTHGSGGRQETQYF TGTGCCAGCACCCACGGCTCCGGGGGCCGCCAAGAGACCCAGTACTTC TRBJ2-5 TRBV7-9 16 NA many
CASSSSWGPRYGYTF TGTGCCAGCAGCAGCTCGTGGGGGCCACGCTATGGCTACACCTTC TRBJ1-2 TRBV7-9 15 NA NA
CASSLRWQGSVNTEAFF TGTGCCAGCAGCTTAAGGTGGCAGGGGAGTGTGAACACTGAAGCTTTCTTT TRBJ1-1 TRBV7-9 17 NA few
CASSYSWGVEISGYTF TGTGCCAGCAGTTACTCGTGGGGAGTCGAGATTTCCGGCTACACCTTC TRBJ1-2 TRBV6-5 16 NA few
CASSLGSGGNEQFF TGTGCCAGCAGCTTAGGATCGGGGGGCAATGAGCAGTTCTTC TRBJ2-1 TRBV7-2 14 TRBD2 many
CASSPGGAATTEAFF TGTGCCAGCAGTCCAGGGGGCGCGGCAACGACTGAAGCTTTCTTT TRBJ1-1 TRBV7-9 15 TRBD1 NA
CASNAGGINTGELFF TGTGCCAGCAATGCAGGGGGGATCAACACCGGGGAGCTGTTTTTT TRBJ2-2 TRBV6-2/TRBV6-3 15 NA few
CSARDGSPEAFF TGCAGTGCTAGAGACGGGAGCCCTGAAGCTTTCTTT TRBJ1-1 TRBV20-1 12 NA NA
CASAGLAGGLNEQFF TGTGCCAGCGCGGGACTAGCGGGGGGCCTCAATGAGCAGTTCTTC TRBJ2-1 TRBV25-1 15 TRBD2 NA
CSARSGRTYEQYF TGCAGTGCTAGATCAGGCAGGACCTACGAGCAGTACTTC TRBJ2-7 TRBV20-1 13 NA NA
CASSYSVATTEFGFF TGTGCCAGCAGTTACTCGGTAGCGACTACCGAGTTCGGGTTCTTC TRBJ2-1 TRBV6-5 15 NA NA
CASSQDHAQTGFPDTQYF TGCGCCAGCAGCCAAGATCACGCCCAAACAGGGTTCCCAGATACGCAGTATTTT TRBJ2-3 TRBV4-3 18 NA NA
CASSNSRVGEQFF TGTGCCAGCAGCAACTCAAGGGTCGGCGAGCAGTTCTTC TRBJ2-1 TRBV25-1 13 NA many
CSARDLGGHQPQHF TGCAGTGCTAGAGATCTGGGGGGCCATCAGCCCCAGCATTTT TRBJ1-5 TRBV20-1 14 NA few